Following are 13 T cell receptor beta chains from one sample sequenced in a study of control samples from healthy donors and cancer patients. Produced via immunoSEQ multiplex PCR; TCRdb's table is partial and in-frame only. Of some 100,000 clones listed, 75% to 85% are singletons. What was sequenced was blood. Receptor source: a woman in her 30s in good health.

The chain carries TRBV19 and TRBJ2-3; perhaps TRBD2 as D (7 bases). CDR3 length: 16 amino acids. The germline V gene encodes CDR1 LNHDA and CDR2 SQIVND (reference sequence). The V end was cut by 8 bases, the J end by 3 bases, with 21 bases between. CDR3 sequence reads: CASHLGGGGQTDTQYF. The CDR3 bases are TGTGCCAGTCATCTTGGGGGCGGGGGACAAACAGATACGCAGTATTTT.

This clone has just a few counts. This rearrangement joins TRBV19 to TRBJ2-3; a possible D gene is TRBD2 (7 bases). CDR3 length equals 15 residues. CDR1 LNHDA and CDR2 SQIVND come from the germline V gene (reference sequence). Trimming cost V 3 bases and J 5 bases, with 15 bases left between them. CDR3 in DNA: TGTGCCAGTAGTATCGTCCGGGGGGCCGTAGATACGCAGTATTTT. This codes for CASSIVRGAVDTQYF. Full variable domain (outside the CDR3, taken from reference TRBV19 and TRBJ2-3): DGGITQSPKYLFRKEGQNVTLSCEQNLNHDAMYWYRQDPGQGLRLIYYSQIVNDFQKGDIAEGYSVSREKKESFPLTVTSAQKNPTAFYLCASSIVRGAVDTQYFGPGTRLTVL.

As DNA, the CDR3 is TGTGCCAGAAGCTTGTCAGGGCTCACCTTC. Translation: CARSLSGLTF. The chain links TRBV5-3 to TRBJ1-2; D is perhaps TRBD1 (5 bases). TRBV5-3 is an ORF, with its function uncertain. Trimming took off 1 base at V and 13 bases at J, with 8 bases between the two ends. CDR3 length: 10 residues.

V and J are TRBV6-5 and TRBJ2-2; a possible D gene is TRBD1 (6 bases). The V end was cut by 6 bases, the J end by 2 bases, with 7 bases between. The germline CDR1 and CDR2 sequences are MNHEY and SVGAGI. The CDR3 is 13 amino acids. The CDR3 region is CASSRGNTGELFF. For the CDR3, the DNA is TGTGCCAGCAGCAGGGGAAACACCGGGGAGCTGTTTTTT.

The chain joins TRBV19 to TRBJ1-6, with 8 bases identical to TRBD1. Unmatched junction bases numbered 1, after V lost 3 bases and J lost 3 bases. From germline, CDR1 is LNHDA and CDR2 SQIVND (reference sequence). The CDR3 covers 15 residues. The DNA of the CDR3 is TGTGCCAGTAGTATGGGGACAGGCTATAATTCACCCCTCCACTTT. Translating gives CASSMGTGYNSPLHF.

J is TRBJ2-5 and V is TRBV15; possible D gene TRBD1, 7 bases. The germline V gene has CDR1 LNHNV and CDR2 YYDKDF (reference sequence). The CDR3 extends over 14 amino acids. V lost 5 bases, J lost 7 bases, and 17 bases lay in between. The CDR3 coding sequence is TGTGCCACCAGCGCAGGGGGGACCGGGGGGACCCAGTACTTC. It specifies CATSAGGTGGTQYF.

The V gene is TRBV21-1, the J gene TRBJ1-1; the D segment call TRBD1 is taken from the table without a DNA check. TRBV21-1 corresponds to a pseudogene. The CDR3 is made up of 19 amino acids. The CDR3 DNA sequence: TGTGCCAGCAGCAAACCCTTCCCGACATTCTCAAGGTGGGACACTGAAGCTTTCTTT. It is translated as CASSKPFPTFSRWDTEAFF.

The chain employs TRBV6-5 and TRBJ1-4; TRBD1 aligns across 7 bases. Trimming took 8 bases from V and 2 from J; bases not matched to a gene: 5. The CDR3 is made up of 14 amino acids. CDR1 is MNHEY, CDR2 SVGAGI, per germline. The CDR3, as DNA: TGTGCCAGCCGTTTACAGGGGACTAATGAAAAACTGTTTTTT. It encodes CASRLQGTNEKLFF.

V usage is TRBV6-2 or TRBV6-3 and J usage is TRBJ2-3, with a possible D match to TRBD1 (5 bases). The germline CDR1 and CDR2 sequences are MNHEY and SVGEGT. The ends were cut back, 0 bases at V and 1 base at J, with 8 bases in the middle. This CDR3 comprises 15 residues. The CDR3 protein is CASSYSSRGTDTQYF. The CDR3 coding sequence is TGTGCCAGCAGTTACTCGAGCAGGGGCACAGATACGCAGTATTTT.

The V and J genes are TRBV3-1 (or the pseudogene TRBV3-2) and TRBJ2-3, with TRBD2 matching 9 bases. The V gene end was trimmed by 6 bases and the J gene end by 9 bases; junction bases not matched to a gene: 10. Per germline, CDR1 LGHDT and CDR2 YNNKEL (reference sequence). The CDR3 spans 14 residues. CDR3 region: CASRKSGGPRTQYF. In DNA form, the CDR3 reads TGTGCCAGCAGAAAAAGCGGGGGGCCCCGCACGCAGTATTTT.

This clone was detected once. A junction end diverges from the germline sequence, so it may reflect a read error. The V and J genes are TRBV19 and TRBJ2-5; 9 bases map to TRBD2. Germline V gives CDR1 LNHDA, CDR2 SQIVND (reference sequence). The CDR3 runs to 15 residues. The CDR3 spells CASSIEPAGGSTLYF. For the CDR3, the DNA is TGTGCCAGTAGTATAGAACCAGCGGGGGGATCGACCCTGTACTTC.

The gene calls are TRBV15 and TRBJ2-7, with 11 positions matching TRBD1. The CDR3 sequence is 15 residues long. Germline CDR1 is LNHNV and CDR2 is YYDKDF (reference sequence). With V trimmed by 1 base and J by 4 bases, 3 bases remained unmatched. The CDR3 region has the DNA TGTGCCACCAGCAGAGTCGGGACAGGGGGATACGAGCAGTACTTC. Its translation: CATSRVGTGGYEQYF.

This clone was observed a few times. The chain joins TRBV4-2 to TRBJ2-2, with TRBD1 matching over 9 bases. Per germline, CDR1 LGHNA and CDR2 YNFKEQ. Unmatched junction bases numbered 4, after V lost 4 bases and J lost 1 base. This CDR3 has 16 residues. CDR3 coding DNA: TGTGCCAGCAGCCTCTGGACAGGGGTGAACACCGGGGAGCTGTTTTTT. Its translation is CASSLWTGVNTGELFF.